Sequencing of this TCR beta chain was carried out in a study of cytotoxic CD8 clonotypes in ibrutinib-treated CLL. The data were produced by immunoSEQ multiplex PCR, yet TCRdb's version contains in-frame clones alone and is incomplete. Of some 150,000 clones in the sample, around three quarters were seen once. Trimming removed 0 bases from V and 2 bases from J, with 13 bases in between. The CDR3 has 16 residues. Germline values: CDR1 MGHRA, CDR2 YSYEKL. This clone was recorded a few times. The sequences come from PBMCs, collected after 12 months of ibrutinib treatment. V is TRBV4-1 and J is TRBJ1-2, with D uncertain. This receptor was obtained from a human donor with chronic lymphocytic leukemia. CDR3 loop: CASSQEVVGENYGYTF. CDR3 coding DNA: TGCGCCAGCAGCCAAGAAGTAGTCGGAGAAAACTATGGCTACACCTTC.